The 14 T cell receptor beta chains below were found in one sample sequenced in a study of metastatic and nonmetastatic thyroid tumors. All patients were treatment-naive before thyroid surgery. TCRdb reanalyzed the PCR reads via MiXCR. The table records around 30,000 clones, around 16% of them present only once. The sample taken for sequencing was blood. Receptors were obtained from a female donor with papillary thyroid cancer or a benign thyroid nodule (not recorded which). Some clones in this sample may be carry-over from other donors' samples.

This clone was recorded many times. This rearrangement joins TRBV7-8 to TRBJ2-7; D may be TRBD2 (5 bases). This CDR3 comprises 14 residues. V dropped 7 bases and J dropped 1 base, with 14 bases sitting between them. Germline CDR1 reads SGHVS; CDR2 reads FQNEAQ. The CDR3 sequence is CASTLADGSYEQYF. CDR3 nucleotides: TGTGCCAGCACCCTAGCCGACGGGTCCTACGAGCAGTACTTC.

This clone was detected ten times or more. This chain joins TRBV2 and TRBJ1-1, with a possible D match to TRBD1 (5 bases). V gave up 5 bases and J gave up 0 bases, with 19 bases separating them. CDR3 size: 17 residues. The germline gives CDR1 SNHLY, CDR2 FYNNEI. This CDR3 is CASSSLKQGTMNTEAFF. CDR3 bases: TGTGCCAGCAGTTCGCTAAAGCAGGGTACTATGAACACTGAAGCTTTCTTT.

The rearrangement joins TRBV7-6 to TRBJ2-2; the match to TRBD2 covers 11 bases. The CDR3 covers 15 residues. The J segment lost 9 bases and the V segment lost 5 bases, leaving 8 bases of the junction unmatched. Germline V gene data show CDR1 as SGHVS and CDR2 as FNYEAQ. CDR3 loop: CASSITSGSAWELFF. The CDR3 nucleotides are TGTGCCAGCAGCATCACTAGCGGGAGTGCCTGGGAGCTGTTTTTT.

This clone was seen at least ten times. The chain has TRBV9 and TRBJ2-3; 7 nucleotides agree with TRBD2. The CDR3 is 15 residues long. The V gene's germline CDR1 is SGDLS and CDR2 YYNGEE. The trim removed 0 bases at V and 6 bases at J, leaving 7 bases unmatched. The CDR3 spells CASSVAGGKGDTQYF. The CDR3 DNA follows: TGTGCCAGCAGCGTAGCCGGGGGGAAGGGGGATACGCAGTATTTT.

V and J are TRBV7-2 and TRBJ2-2; a possible D gene is TRBD2 (5 bases). The V and J ends lost 4 bases and 7 bases respectively, with 13 bases between them. The CDR3 covers 14 residues. Germline V lookup: CDR1 SGHTA, CDR2 FQGNSA. CDR3 DNA sequence: TGTGCCAGCAGCTCAATCCTTGGAGGCGGGGAGCTGTTTTTT. This translates into CASSSILGGGELFF.

This clone occurred a few times. A read error may account for a junction end that differs from germline. The chain combines TRBV2 with TRBJ2-1, with D hard to call. CDR1 and CDR2 (germline): SNHLY, FYNNEI. This CDR3 is built from 12 residues. As DNA, the CDR3 is TGTGTCAGCAGCGAATACGTCCGTGAGCAGTTCTTC. This sequence encodes CVSSEYVREQFF.

This clone was found many times. The gene calls are TRBV6-1 and TRBJ1-2, with 11 nucleotides matching TRBD1. CDR1 is MNHNS, CDR2 SASEGT, per germline. There are 13 residues in the CDR3. V was clipped by 6 bases and J by 5 bases; unmatched bases: 2. Written as DNA, the CDR3 is TGTGCCAGCAGGGGACAGGGGGTTTATGGCTACACCTTC. This translates into CASRGQGVYGYTF.

Ten or more counts support this clone. The chain employs TRBV30 and TRBJ1-2, with no clear D. The CDR3 has 13 amino acids. Looked up from germline, CDR1 is GTSNPN and CDR2 is SVGIG (reference sequence). The ends were cut back, 2 bases at V and 10 bases at J, with 17 bases in the middle. The CDR3: CAWSNGPGPYYTF. The CDR3 bases are TGTGCCTGGAGTAACGGCCCGGGCCCTTACTACACCTTC.

This clone was seen ten or more times. The chain couples TRBV19 to TRBJ2-5, with 11 bases fitting TRBD1. Trimming removed 0 bases from V and 4 bases from J; junction bases left unmatched: 1. Germline CDR1 LNHDA, CDR2 SQIVND (reference sequence). The CDR3 is made up of 15 amino acids. The CDR3 loop is CASSIDGTGGETQYF. CDR3 sequence (DNA): TGTGCCAGTAGTATAGACGGGACAGGGGGAGAGACCCAGTACTTC.

This clone was observed a few times. The chain is built from TRBV6-2 or TRBV6-3 and TRBJ2-4; D is undetermined. Trimming removed 0 bases from V and 2 bases from J, with 11 bases in between. The CDR3 loop spans 16 amino acids. CDR1 is MNHEY and CDR2 is SVGEGT in the germline V gene. The DNA of the CDR3 is TGTGCCAGCAGTTACTCGGTGGACGGACCCAAAAACATTCAGTACTTC. This gives the protein CASSYSVDGPKNIQYF.

The chain has TRBV7-2 and TRBJ2-4, with 7 bases that match TRBD2. The better agreement between TRBJ2-1 and the DNA end casts doubt on the J call. Germline V gene data show CDR1 as SGHTA and CDR2 as FQGNSA. The CDR3 has 16 residues. CDR3 DNA sequence: TGTGCCAGCAGACAACCGGGACTATCGGGTTTAGAGGTGCAGTTCTTC. Its translation is CASRQPGLSGLEVQFF.

At least ten counts were recorded for this clone. The chain links TRBV12-3 or TRBV12-4 to TRBJ2-3; TRBD2 aligns across 9 bases. CDR3 length: 16 residues. The J segment lost 4 bases and the V segment lost 6 bases, leaving 11 bases of the junction unmatched. CDR3 sequence: CASSLTLAGVSDTQYF. The CDR3 bases are TGTGCCAGCAGCCTGACCTTAGCGGGAGTGTCAGATACGCAGTATTTT.

The V gene is TRBV7-9, the J gene TRBJ2-7; D unclear. Trimming shortened V by 4 bases and J by 0 bases, and 10 bases separated the two germline ends. Germline V lookup: CDR1 SEHNR, CDR2 FQNEAQ (reference sequence). The CDR3 is 14 amino acids. CDR3 nucleotide sequence: TGTGCCAGCAGCTCAATCGTCAGCTCCTACGAGCAGTACTTC. Translating it yields CASSSIVSSYEQYF.

This clone showed up just a few times. The junction differs from germline at one of its ends, possibly a read error. The chain has TRBV6-1 and TRBJ2-7, with 7 bases that match TRBD2. Germline V gene lookup returns CDR1 MNHNS and CDR2 SASEGT. CDR3 length: 15 amino acids. CDR3 in amino acids: CASSLREDLSYEHYF. CDR3 DNA sequence: TGTGCCAGCAGTCTCCGGGAGGACCTTTCCTACGAGCATTACTTC.